These 12 T cell receptor beta chains share one sample of origin, sequenced in a study of shared clonotypes between healthy human individuals (dated by TCRdb to 2019 to 2021). Libraries were constructed by the immunoSEQ multiplex PCR assay. TCRdb mirrors the immuneACCESS table, restricted to in-frame sequences. Some clones are absent from its copies; in checked studies, under half trace to an unresolved V gene, and the reason for the others is unknown. The sample table holds about 980,000 clones, of which over 60% were seen once. The top ten hold roughly 1.5% of the sample. Sequenced input: memory CD4+ T cells sorted from blood. Reading the label with the study, this specimen's cell subset or site is: CD45RA-negative fraction. The receptors here all came from a man younger than 30 in good health.

The chain has TRBV6-5 and TRBJ2-3; perhaps TRBD2 as D (6 bases). This CDR3 has 15 amino acids. The germline CDR1 and CDR2 sequences are MNHEY and SVGAGI. Trimming removed 10 bases from V and 2 bases from J, with 19 bases in between. The CDR3 region has the DNA TGTGCCACCGCAGGTGGTGGGGGGTCCACAGATACGCAGTATTTT. Its translation: CATAGGGGSTDTQYF.

This sequence joins TRBV11-2 and TRBJ2-2; D is unresolved. From germline, CDR1 is SGHAT and CDR2 FQNNGV. The CDR3 is made up of 12 amino acids. V gave up 5 bases and J gave up 9 bases, with 10 bases separating them. The CDR3 DNA follows: TGTGCCAGCAGCCGAGCCCTCCGGGAGCTGTTTTTT. Encoded protein: CASSRALRELFF.

This chain uses TRBV28 with TRBJ1-1; 7 bases agree with TRBD1. This CDR3 has 16 amino acids. From germline, CDR1 is MDHEN and CDR2 SYDVKM. Trimming at V came to 7 bases and at J to 0 bases, leaving 11 bases not matched to a gene. CDR3 coding DNA: TGTGCCAGCACCCTCAGGGGGGCAGGTTTGAACACTGAAGCTTTCTTT. Its protein product is CASTLRGAGLNTEAFF.

This sequence joins TRBV10-2 and TRBJ1-5; TRBD1 might be the D (6 bases). With 0 bases removed from V and 2 bases from J, the gap between germline ends came to 14 bases. This CDR3 is built from 17 residues. Germline CDR1 WSHSY, CDR2 SAAADI. CDR3 sequence: CASSESRAGAGNQPQHF. CDR3 coding DNA: TGCGCCAGCAGTGAGTCGAGGGCAGGGGCAGGCAATCAGCCCCAGCATTTT.

This chain joins TRBV15 and TRBJ2-5, with 9 bases lining up with TRBD2. J gave up 2 bases and V 0 bases, and 7 bases lay outside the gene matches. The CDR3 loop spans 17 amino acids. Germline V lookup: CDR1 LNHNV, CDR2 YYDKDF (reference sequence). The CDR3 bases are TGTGCCACCAGCAGAGATGGAGCTAGCGGGGAACAAGAGACCCAGTACTTC. It encodes CATSRDGASGEQETQYF.

The chain is built from TRBV5-1 and TRBJ2-5, with a possible D match to TRBD2 (6 bases). V lost 4 bases and J lost 2, with 12 bases in between. The CDR3 extends over 14 amino acids. Per germline, CDR1 SGHRS and CDR2 YFSETQ. The CDR3 DNA reads as TGCGCCAGCAGCAGCCGGGACTTGCAAGAGACCCAGTACTTC. Its protein is CASSSRDLQETQYF.

This clone has only a few counts. V gene TRBV5-8 combines with J gene TRBJ2-7; unclear D gene. CDR3 length: 14 residues. V lost 1 base to trimming and J lost 1 base, with 9 bases between them. From germline, CDR1 is SGHTS and CDR2 YDEGEE. In nucleotides, the CDR3 is TGTGCCAGCAGCTTGCGTTGGAGTTCCTACGAGCAGTACTTC. Amino acid sequence: CASSLRWSSYEQYF. The full variable domain, completed using reference TRBV5-8 and TRBJ2-7, is EAGVTQSPTHLIKTRGQQATLRCSPISGHTSVYWYQQALGLGLQFLLWYDEGEERNRGNFPPRFSGRQFPNYSSELNVNALELEDSALYLCASSLRWSSYEQYFGPGTRLTVT.

The chain joins TRBV4-1 to TRBJ1-5; D is perhaps TRBD1 (5 bases). Germline assignment: CDR1 MGHRA and CDR2 YSYEKL. V lost 1 base, J lost 7 bases, and 11 bases lay in between. This CDR3 contains 14 residues. DNA for the CDR3: TGCGCCAGCAGCCAAGTATTCAGGGACCAGCCCCAGCATTTT. This codes for CASSQVFRDQPQHF.

The gene calls are TRBV18 and TRBJ2-3; D perhaps matches TRBD2 (6 bases). CDR1 KGHSH and CDR2 LQKENI come from the germline V gene. The V end was cut by 3 bases, the J end by 3 bases, with 25 bases between. The CDR3 consists of 19 residues. The CDR3 sequence: CASSPQEFTSLGGTDTQYF. CDR3 nucleotide sequence: TGTGCCAGCTCACCCCAGGAGTTCACTAGCCTCGGCGGTACAGATACGCAGTATTTT.

The rearrangement uses TRBV7-9 and TRBJ2-5, with a weak D call TRBD1 (6 bases). The DNA end lines up better with TRBJ2-7; the J call may be wrong. The germline V gene encodes CDR1 SEHNR and CDR2 FQNEAQ (reference sequence). CDR3 size: 13 residues. CDR3 residues: CASSLQQGHEQYF. For the CDR3, the DNA is TGTGCCAGCAGCTTACAACAGGGCCACGAGCAGTACTTC.

The chain recombines TRBV7-8 with TRBJ2-7; 7 nucleotides agree with TRBD1. This CDR3 is built from 15 residues. Unmatched junction bases numbered 6, after V lost 1 base and J lost 3 bases. Germline-derived CDR1 and CDR2 are SGHVS and FQNEAQ. The CDR3 loop reads CASSLDSGQFYEQYF. CDR3 DNA sequence: TGTGCCAGCAGCTTAGATTCGGGACAGTTCTACGAGCAGTACTTC.

The V call is TRBV6-5, the J call TRBJ1-5, with D perhaps TRBD1 (5 bases). V gave up 0 bases and J gave up 3 bases, with 9 bases separating them. Germline CDR1 is MNHEY and CDR2 is SVGAGI. The CDR3 spans 15 residues. The CDR3 region is CASSYSNRLNQPQHF. The CDR3 DNA is TGTGCCAGCAGTTACTCGAACAGGCTCAATCAGCCCCAGCATTTT.